The 25 T cell receptor beta chains listed next were all sequenced from one sample in a study of beta chain features in type 1 diabetes. Expressed TCRB transcripts got sequenced, as all isolated RNA was reverse transcribed. Sequenced by immunoSEQ multiplex PCR; TCRdb stores in-frame clones only, minus some. The sample carries around 160,000 clones, roughly 50% recorded once. Specimen: Tregs from blood. The receptors here all came from a man younger than 35 in good health.

This chain connects TRBV30 to TRBJ1-3; the D is unclear. V was trimmed by 5 bases and J by 0 bases, leaving 5 bases between them. Germline CDR1 is GTSNPN and CDR2 is SVGIG (reference sequence). The CDR3 runs to 12 residues. CDR3 nucleotide sequence: TGTGCCTGGGGGAGCTCTGGAAACACCATATATTTT. Translation gives CAWGSSGNTIYF.

The CDR3, as DNA: TGTGCCAGCAGAGGGGGGGACAGGGGAAACAATGAGCAGTTCTTC. It specifies CASRGGDRGNNEQFF. The V call is TRBV28, the J call TRBJ2-1, with TRBD1 matching over 10 bases. The ends lost 6 bases at V and 5 bases at J; junction bases unmatched: 7. The CDR3 consists of 15 residues. Germline-derived CDR1 and CDR2 are MDHEN and SYDVKM.

The chain employs TRBV7-6 and TRBJ1-2, with a weak D call TRBD1 (6 bases). CDR1 is SGHVS and CDR2 is FNYEAQ in the germline V gene. Trimming stripped 1 base from V and 0 bases from J, with 9 bases between. CDR3 length: 15 amino acids. CDR3 coding DNA: TGTGCCAGCAGCTTAGTGGGGGCGCCTAACTATGGCTACACCTTC. It translates to CASSLVGAPNYGYTF. The complete variable domain, with remaining parts taken from reference TRBV7-6 and TRBJ1-2, reads GAGVSQSPRYKVTKRGQDVALRCDPISGHVSLYWYRQALGQGPEFLTYFNYEAQQDKSGLPNDRFSAERPEGSISTLTIQRTEQRDSAMYRCASSLVGAPNYGYTFGSGTRLTVV.

The rearrangement links TRBV5-4 to TRBJ2-7; 9 positions agree with TRBD2. Germline V gives CDR1 SGHNT, CDR2 YYREEE (reference sequence). This CDR3 is built from 18 residues. V shed 3 bases, J shed 1 base, and the junction held 14 bases outside the gene matches. Here the CDR3 DNA reads TGTGCCAGCAGCTATCGGCGGGGGGGAGAAACCGTATCCTACGAGCAGTACTTC. Residues: CASSYRRGGETVSYEQYF.

This clone showed up just a few times. The genes are TRBV19 and TRBJ2-2, with no clear D. CDR1 and CDR2 (germline): LNHDA, SQIVND (reference sequence). The CDR3 extends over 14 amino acids. V lost 3 bases and J 6 bases, leaving 11 bases between the germline ends. The CDR3 loop is CASSMQRGAGELFF. DNA for the CDR3: TGTGCCAGTAGTATGCAAAGAGGCGCCGGGGAGCTGTTTTTT.

This clone has only a few counts. The V call is TRBV29-1, the J call TRBJ1-3; D remains unclear. With 7 bases removed from V and 4 bases from J, the gap between germline ends came to 8 bases. Per germline, CDR1 SQVTM and CDR2 ANQGSEA. The CDR3 contains 11 residues. The CDR3, as DNA: TGCAGCGCAGATTTAGGAAACACCATATATTTT. As protein: CSADLGNTIYF.

The rearrangement links TRBV5-1 to TRBJ2-1; D uncertain. The germline gives CDR1 SGHRS, CDR2 YFSETQ. The CDR3 covers 15 residues. V was shortened by 2 bases and J by 7 bases, with 16 bases between the two germline ends. CDR3 residues: CASSFIERGSNEQFF. The CDR3 DNA reads TGCGCCAGCAGCTTTATCGAGCGCGGATCGAATGAGCAGTTCTTC. Full variable domain (missing parts from reference TRBV5-1 and TRBJ2-1): KAGVTQTPRYLIKTRGQQVTLSCSPISGHRSVSWYQQTPGQGLQFLFEYFSETQRNKGNFPGRFSGRQFSNSRSEMNVSTLELGDSALYLCASSFIERGSNEQFFGPGTRLTVL.

This clone was counted many times. This chain uses TRBV28 with TRBJ2-3, with D unresolved. V was clipped by 5 bases and J by 5 bases, with 20 bases between them. Per germline, CDR1 MDHEN and CDR2 SYDVKM. The CDR3 spans 16 residues. CDR3 loop: CASSPRVGLRIDTQYF. The CDR3 region has the DNA TGTGCCAGCAGTCCAAGAGTAGGTTTGAGGATAGATACGCAGTATTTT.

The table lists this clone with a few counts. V is TRBV28 and J is TRBJ2-3; a possible D gene is TRBD2 (6 bases). The CDR3 runs 13 residues. Trimming left V 2 bases short and J 7 bases short, with 10 bases between. Germline CDR1 is MDHEN and CDR2 is SYDVKM. The CDR3 sequence is CASSLAGLNTQYF. The CDR3 DNA is TGTGCCAGCAGTTTAGCGGGACTCAATACGCAGTATTTT. The full variable domain, completed using reference TRBV28 and TRBJ2-3, is DVKVTQSSRYLVKRTGEKVFLECVQDMDHENMFWYRQDPGLGLRLIYFSYDVKMKEKGDIPEGYSVSREKKERFSLILESASTNQTSMYLCASSLAGLNTQYFGPGTRLTVL.

The gene calls are TRBV7-2 and TRBJ2-7, with D possibly matching TRBD1 (6 bases). CDR1 and CDR2 (germline): SGHTA, FQGNSA. V dropped 7 bases and J dropped 0 bases, with 13 bases sitting between them. The CDR3 length is 14 residues. DNA of the CDR3: TGTGCCAGCACCCGAGACAGGTCCTCCTACGAGCAGTACTTC. Translation: CASTRDRSSYEQYF.

CDR3 residues: CASSVVALSTGELFF. The CDR3 region has the DNA TGTGCCAGCAGCGTAGTAGCCCTGTCCACCGGGGAGCTGTTTTTT. The V call is TRBV9, the J call TRBJ2-2; D is unresolved. The germline V gene has CDR1 SGDLS and CDR2 YYNGEE. V was shortened by 0 bases and J by 4 bases, with 10 bases between the two germline ends. The CDR3 runs 15 residues.

The chain links TRBV28 to TRBJ2-3; 11 nucleotides match TRBD2. CDR3 length equals 15 residues. The J segment lost 2 bases and the V segment lost 6 bases, leaving 4 bases of the junction unmatched. The germline gives CDR1 MDHEN, CDR2 SYDVKM. CDR3 sequence reads: CASRTLAGVTDTQYF. The CDR3 DNA reads as TGTGCCAGCAGGACACTAGCGGGGGTCACAGATACGCAGTATTTT. Using reference TRBV28 and TRBJ2-3 for the parts outside the CDR3, the full variable domain is DVKVTQSSRYLVKRTGEKVFLECVQDMDHENMFWYRQDPGLGLRLIYFSYDVKMKEKGDIPEGYSVSREKKERFSLILESASTNQTSMYLCASRTLAGVTDTQYFGPGTRLTVL.

The rearrangement uses TRBV7-3 and TRBJ1-1, with 9 positions matching TRBD1. CDR3 length: 16 residues. J lost 4 bases, V lost 4 bases, and 10 bases had no gene match. Germline V gene data show CDR1 as SGHTA and CDR2 as FQGTGA. The CDR3: CASSSTGGWPITEAFF. The CDR3 DNA reads TGTGCCAGCAGCTCCACAGGGGGCTGGCCGATCACTGAAGCTTTCTTT.

J is TRBJ1-4 and V is TRBV6-1; D is unclear. The V gene's germline CDR1 is MNHNS and CDR2 SASEGT. V was trimmed by 6 bases and J by 0 bases, leaving 5 bases between them. The CDR3 is made up of 13 amino acids. CDR3 DNA sequence: TGTGCCAGCAGGGTAGCAACTAATGAAAAACTGTTTTTT. It codes for CASRVATNEKLFF.

The chain uses TRBV18 and TRBJ2-4, with TRBD1 matching over 8 bases. Trimming at V came to 4 bases and at J to 6 bases, leaving 8 bases not matched to a gene. This CDR3 region has 15 residues. Germline CDR1 and CDR2: KGHSH and LQKENI. CDR3 DNA: TGTGCCAGCTCACTTTCCGGGACAGGTATAAACATTCAGTACTTC. This codes for CASSLSGTGINIQYF. Complete variable domain (other parts from reference TRBV18 and TRBJ2-4): NAGVMQNPRHLVRRRGQEARLRCSPMKGHSHVYWYRQLPEEGLKFMVYLQKENIIDESGMPKERFSAEFPKEGPSILRIQQVVRGDSAAYFCASSLSGTGINIQYFGAGTRLSVL.

This chain uses TRBV5-1 with TRBJ2-3; 7 positions agree with TRBD2. The germline CDR1 and CDR2 sequences are SGHRS and YFSETQ. J lost 3 bases, V lost 5 bases, and 9 bases had no gene match. CDR3 length equals 15 residues. CDR3 bases: TGCGCCAGCAGGCTTCGCGGGGGATTAACAGATACGCAGTATTTT. As protein: CASRLRGGLTDTQYF.

The J gene is TRBJ2-1, the V gene TRBV6-6, with D possibly TRBD2 on 6 matching bases. V dropped 10 bases and J dropped 4 bases, with 14 bases sitting between them. CDR3 length: 13 amino acids. The germline V gene encodes CDR1 MNHNY and CDR2 SVGAGI (reference sequence). For the CDR3, the DNA is TGTGCCACCAAGACTAGATTATACAATGAGCAGTTCTTC. The encoded protein is CATKTRLYNEQFF.

The V call is TRBV19, the J call TRBJ1-1, with a tentative D call TRBD1 (6 bases). Germline V lookup: CDR1 LNHDA, CDR2 SQIVND (reference sequence). The CDR3 has 12 amino acids. V dropped 2 bases and J dropped 11 bases, with 12 bases sitting between them. The CDR3 sequence: CASSITGFGAFF. CDR3 DNA: TGTGCCAGTAGTATAACAGGGTTCGGTGCTTTCTTT.

This clone was picked up one time. V and J are TRBV10-3 and TRBJ2-3; 12 bases agree with TRBD2. From germline, CDR1 is ENHRY and CDR2 SYGVKD. The CDR3 length is 16 residues. V was pared by 3 bases and J by 5 bases, with 6 bases of the junction left unmatched. The CDR3 loop reads CAISEPSGRAGDTQYF. CDR3 DNA: TGTGCCATCAGTGAACCTAGCGGGAGGGCCGGAGATACGCAGTATTTT.

The V and J genes are TRBV19 and TRBJ1-1, with TRBD1 matching 8 bases. The V gene's germline CDR1 is LNHDA and CDR2 SQIVND (reference sequence). J lost 5 bases, V lost 6 bases, and 11 bases had no gene match. CDR3 length equals 15 residues. The CDR3 nucleotides read TGTGCCAGTAGACCCCCGGGCAGGGGGCGGACTGAAGCTTTCTTT. This translates into CASRPPGRGRTEAFF.

This sequence joins TRBV7-8 and TRBJ2-7; no firm D call. This CDR3 comprises 15 residues. V was clipped by 1 base and J by 0 bases, with 10 bases between them. Looked up from germline, CDR1 is SGHVS and CDR2 is FQNEAQ. The CDR3 sequence is CASSLGSSLSYEQYF. CDR3 bases: TGTGCCAGCAGCTTAGGCTCGTCACTCTCCTACGAGCAGTACTTC. Full variable domain (remainder filled in from reference TRBV7-8 and TRBJ2-7): GAGVSQSPRYKVAKRGQDVALRCDPISGHVSLFWYQQALGQGPEFLTYFQNEAQLDKSGLPSDRFFAERPEGSVSTLKIQRTQQEDSAVYLCASSLGSSLSYEQYFGPGTRLTVT.

The gene calls are TRBV28 and TRBJ2-5, with D possibly TRBD1 on 7 matching bases. V was clipped by 6 bases and J by 2 bases, with 10 bases between them. Looked up from germline, CDR1 is MDHEN and CDR2 is SYDVKM. The CDR3 contains 13 residues. CDR3 sequence (DNA): TGTGCCAGCAGGCAGGGGGGTCAAGAGACCCAGTACTTC. Residues: CASRQGGQETQYF.

This rearrangement joins TRBV25-1 to TRBJ2-5; perhaps TRBD2 as D (6 bases). The end of the DNA is better explained by TRBJ2-7, so the J call may be wrong. This CDR3 contains 13 residues. The V gene's germline CDR1 is MGHDK and CDR2 SYGVNS. The CDR3 here is CASIGGGTYEQYF. The CDR3, as DNA: TGTGCCAGCATCGGCGGCGGGACCTACGAGCAGTACTTC.

This clone has only a few counts. The V call is TRBV19, the J call TRBJ2-7, with D possibly TRBD1 on 7 matching bases. The V gene's germline CDR1 is LNHDA and CDR2 SQIVND (reference sequence). The CDR3 is 13 amino acids. Trimming stripped 5 bases from V and 4 bases from J, with 12 bases between. CDR3 coding DNA: TGTGCCAGTAGTCGGGCAGGGGGGTACGAGCAGTACTTC. Translating it yields CASSRAGGYEQYF.

V and J are TRBV27 and TRBJ1-4; possible D gene TRBD1, 5 bases. Germline CDR1 MNHEY, CDR2 SMNVEV (reference sequence). The V end lost 3 bases, the J end lost 0 bases, and 17 bases lay between the germline ends. This CDR3 is 18 amino acids long. CDR3 sequence: CASSFRTPNGATNEKLFF. The CDR3 nucleotides are TGTGCCAGCAGTTTCCGGACACCCAACGGCGCAACTAATGAAAAACTGTTTTTT.